This is a list of T cell receptor beta chains from one sample in a study of cytomegalovirus exposure and HLA in healthy donors. Sequencing used immunoSEQ multiplex PCR; TCRdb keeps in-frame clones, though not all of them. This table holds about 130,000 clones, about 74% found once. Sequencing was carried out using PBMCs. Every receptor here comes from a woman between 45 and 65 years old in good health and CMV-seropositive. Both conserved end residues are part of each CDR3.

cdr3_aa	v_call	j_call
CSEQQGNEQFF	TRBV20-1	TRBJ2-1
CASSLMSGGEQYF	TRBV7-6	TRBJ2-7
CASSLGTGGVYEQYF	TRBV5-1	TRBJ2-7
CASSGGVGLAGYEQYF	TRBV2	TRBJ2-7
CASSFSGGGDTQYF	TRBV13	TRBJ2-3
CASSQDRGGGAEVTSQYF	TRBV4-2	TRBJ2-5
CASSGQALNTEAFF	TRBV2	TRBJ1-1
CASRGTSGSYIQYF	TRBV4-1	TRBJ2-4
CASSQVRRGAGNEQFF	TRBV4-3	TRBJ2-1
CASSFREQQYF	TRBV5-1	TRBJ2-7
CASSPSTGENIQYF	TRBV11-2	TRBJ2-4
CASSYRTNEKLFF	TRBV6-1	TRBJ1-4
CASGDSPLYSPLHF	TRBV6-1	TRBJ1-6
CASSYGTSGAKPQQYF	TRBV5-1	TRBJ2-7
CASSENFLRNTGELFF	TRBV2	TRBJ2-2
CASSLVAGSNYGYTF	TRBV5-1	TRBJ1-2
CASSLGGTEQYF	TRBV4-1	TRBJ2-7
CASSIGGAGYTF	TRBV19	TRBJ1-2
CASSMGTGVGYGYTF	TRBV19	TRBJ1-2
CASSFVGARGNQPQHF	TRBV27	TRBJ1-5
CARSTGERTDTQYF	TRBV6-5	TRBJ2-3
CASSSTSGGAALNF	TRBV7-9	TRBJ2-7
CASSLAGTGVEQYF	TRBV7-9	TRBJ2-7
CSTDRGGYTF	TRBV29-1	TRBJ1-2
CARPGGKDEQYF	TRBV6-5	TRBJ2-7
CASRASRSPVVGTF	TRBV2	TRBJ1-2
CASSNRPQGTEAFF	TRBV19	TRBJ1-1
CASRTTGRGGNYGYTF	TRBV5-1	TRBJ1-2
CAWNRGTPTDTQYF	TRBV30	TRBJ2-3
CASSHGLAENTEAFF	TRBV4-2	TRBJ1-1
CASSPGNFWANEQFF	TRBV11-2	TRBJ2-1
CASSSTGGINEKLFF	TRBV7-9	TRBJ1-4
CASSPRLTGGPYEQFF	TRBV4-2	TRBJ2-1
CASSSPGAEQFF	TRBV5-5	TRBJ2-1
CASSLQGGPYEQYF	TRBV5-4	TRBJ2-7
CASSMGTGGGTDTQYF	TRBV19	TRBJ2-3
CSVVLDRRAYNEQFF	TRBV29-1	TRBJ2-1
CASSPGVLGTGQNIQYF	TRBV4-1	TRBJ2-4
CASRMPGQGNTGYTF	TRBV6-5	TRBJ1-2
CASRSGQTNTEAFF	TRBV4-2	TRBJ1-1
CASSLFTGSGANVLTF	TRBV5-1	TRBJ2-6
CASSYFSGDRGNGYTF	TRBV6-5	TRBJ1-2
CASSLSLGGGTGGTTEAFF	TRBV13	TRBJ1-1
CASSLVPDRRLLYTF	TRBV5-1	TRBJ1-2
CSVEATGCGLFF	TRBV29-1	TRBJ2-1
CAINPGGPYNEQFF	TRBV10-3	TRBJ2-1
CASTGVGYEQYF	TRBV27	TRBJ2-7
CASSMTPGQNTDTQYF	TRBV7-6	TRBJ2-3
CASTGGGPQETQYF	TRBV5-1	TRBJ2-5
CASSGGEWTDTQYF	TRBV6-1	TRBJ2-3
CAWIAGGPRGYGYTF	TRBV30	TRBJ1-2
CASSPPQNVIETQYF	TRBV7-6	TRBJ2-5
CASSLRLEGGNEQFF	TRBV6-6	TRBJ2-1
CASSQGGLRNQPQHF	TRBV4-3	TRBJ1-5